The rows below give T cell receptor beta chains drawn from one sample of a study of blood T cell repertoires in COVID-19. The method was immunoSEQ multiplex PCR; TCRdb's version includes in-frame clones alone and lacks a portion of them. The sample has around 240,000 clones, about 85% seen once. The sample consisted of peripheral blood. The receptors derive from a man aged 35 to 55 with acute or convalescent COVID-19. CDR3s include the opening cysteine and the closing phenylalanine or tryptophan.

V | CDR3
TRBV30 | CAWIAGRDGYTF
TRBV18 | CASSPGVRGKNTGELFF
TRBV5-1 | CASSLAVNTEAFF
TRBV28 | CASSLGARGRTDTQYF
TRBV20-1 | CSASTGGGGYEQYF
TRBV19 | CATGGGKADTQYF
TRBV19 | CASSIDTNDSPLHF
TRBV3-1/TRBV3-2 | CASSHRGGDEKLFF
TRBV24-1 | CATSTGDNSPLHF
TRBV6-2/TRBV6-3 | CASSYSRLLSEKLFF
TRBV27 | CASSLRLAGGVSYNEQFF
TRBV2 | CASSNQGARGYTF
TRBV19 | CASRDRAHYGYTF
TRBV18 | CASSPISSTDTQYF
TRBV5-4 | CASSSSGGSGNTIYF
TRBV4-1 | CASSPGNIRDSPLHF
TRBV27 | CASSLGTGGNEQFF
TRBV27 | CASSLWQSGEKLFF
TRBV15 | CATSRPPTGGFVHGYGYTF
TRBV6-5 | CASSYSRGSSYEQYF
TRBV9 | CASSPEGGAAYNEQFF
TRBV5-1 | CASSLVPSANEKLFF
TRBV28 | CASSLSSWGQNGYTF
TRBV29-1 | CSFRTGATTEAFF
TRBV20-1 | CSVSKRGATANEQFF
TRBV6-5 | CASSYGKNYGYTF
TRBV5-5 | CASSRRTGTPGELFF
TRBV28 | CASSLYGAGEETQYF
TRBV10-3 | CAISAQLGGGARTDTQYF
TRBV29-1 | CSVDGQTNTGELFF
TRBV2 | CASTREAGQINQPQHF
TRBV19 | CASSIGTPLTSYNEQFF
TRBV10-3 | CAISVEGNTGELFF
TRBV4-1 | CASSQGAGAGEPQHF
TRBV14 | CASSQDAVAGYEQYF
TRBV3-1/TRBV3-2 | CASSHLDRANYGYTF
TRBV19 | CASSNFVTGGQPQHF
TRBV11-2 | CASSLGRQGTQTQYF
TRBV27 | CASSYSATGGRKAFF
TRBV5-4 | CASRPGTGVGEQYF
TRBV6-5 | CASTRQVGQPQHF
TRBV28 | CASSYPASGDLLADTQYF
TRBV6-5 | CASIRSPGSTDTQYF
TRBV7-8 | CASSLAAGRGGYGYTF
TRBV3-1/TRBV3-2 | CASSQDYGGLYNSPLHF
TRBV28 | CASSKFGTQGRGDTQYF
TRBV11-3 | CASSLGSSYEQYF
TRBV4-1 | CASSQDTTGGPEDTQYF
TRBV5-1 | CASGSPGTEAFF
TRBV7-9 | CASSFKQGFGNTIYF
TRBV6-5 | CASSYSPQGTNSPLHF
TRBV6-1 | CASSDLRSGGAYIQYF
TRBV5-4 | CASSFTGVYGYTF
TRBV6-1 | CASSERLWEGELFF
TRBV6-1 | CASRSTQGTNSPLHF
TRBV7-6 | CASSPSGTGVHEQFF
TRBV2 | CASSLAGTGYNTEAFF